This TCR beta chain was found in a study of cytomegalovirus exposure and HLA in healthy donors. Of note for this clone: Its matching antigen is unknown.

Whole-study results and caveats: Association of a missense DCLRE1C variant with TCR beta V- and J-gene trimming was reported in a later analysis. An analysis that was carried out later associated 15,000 to 20,000 TCR beta sequences with HLA alleles at 0.05 false discovery rate.

With 7 bases removed from V and 6 bases from J, the gap between germline ends came to 12 bases. Germline lookup yields CDR1 SGHAT and CDR2 FQDESV (reference sequence). The CDR3 has 13 residues. The PCR contained 60 Vbeta and 13 Jbeta primers. Some clones are missing from TCRdb's copy, which holds only in-frame ones; the method was immunoSEQ multiplex PCR. Of around 200,000 clones in the sample, roughly 70% were seen once. The genes are TRBV11-1 and TRBJ2-2; D gene unclear. This clonotype originated in a male donor in good health and CMV-seronegative. What was sequenced was PBMCs. CDR3 sequence: CASTLNPAGELFF. CDR3 DNA: TGTGCCAGCACCTTGAATCCAGCCGGGGAGCTGTTTTTT.